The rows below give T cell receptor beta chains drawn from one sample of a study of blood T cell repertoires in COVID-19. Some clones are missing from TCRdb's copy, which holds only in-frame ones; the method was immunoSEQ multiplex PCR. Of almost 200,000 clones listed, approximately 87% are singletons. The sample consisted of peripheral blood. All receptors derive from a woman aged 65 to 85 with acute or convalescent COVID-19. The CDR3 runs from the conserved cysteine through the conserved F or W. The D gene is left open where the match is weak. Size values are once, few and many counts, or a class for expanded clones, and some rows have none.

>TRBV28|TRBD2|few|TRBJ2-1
CASSSARRLLAGYNEQFF
TGTGCCAGCAGCTCCGCCCGACGGCTACTAGCGGGGTACAATGAGCAGTTCTTC
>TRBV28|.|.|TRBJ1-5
CASSEYRGQPQHF
TGTGCCAGCAGTGAGTATAGGGGCCAGCCCCAGCATTTT
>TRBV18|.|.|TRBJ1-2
CASSPSDINYGYTF
TGTGCCAGCTCACCTTCGGACATTAACTATGGCTACACCTTC
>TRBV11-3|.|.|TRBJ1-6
CASSLGTPALHF
TGTGCCAGCAGCTTAGGAACTCCGGCCCTCCACTTT
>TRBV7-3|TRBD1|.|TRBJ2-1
CASSRTGNNEQFF
TGTGCCAGCAGCAGGACAGGGAACAATGAGCAGTTCTTC
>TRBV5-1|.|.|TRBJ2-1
CASSPGSNEQFF
TGCGCCAGCAGTCCCGGGAGCAATGAGCAGTTCTTC
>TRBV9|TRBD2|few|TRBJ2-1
CASSVAPGLANNEQFF
TGTGCCAGCAGCGTCGCCCCGGGACTAGCGAACAATGAGCAGTTCTTC
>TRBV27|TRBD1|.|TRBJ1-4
CASSLGQFNEKLFF
TGTGCCAGCAGTTTGGGACAGTTTAATGAAAAACTGTTTTTT
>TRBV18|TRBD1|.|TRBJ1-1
CASSLGQGDSEAFF
TGTGCCAGCTCACTTGGACAGGGGGATTCTGAAGCTTTCTTT
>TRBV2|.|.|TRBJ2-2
CASSFPRGTGELFF
TGTGCCAGCAGTTTCCCTAGGGGCACCGGGGAGCTGTTTTTT